Below are 22 T cell receptor beta chains sequenced from a single sample in a study of graft-versus-host responses after intestinal transplantation. TCRdb keeps only in-frame clones here, not all; method: immunoSEQ multiplex PCR. Of over 80,000 clones in the sample, 86% are singletons; the top ten hold over 1.1%. Sample: PBMCs, taken 255 days after intestinal transplant. The receptors were gathered from a human patient who received an intestinal transplant, so some T cells may come from the graft donor.

This chain links TRBV5-5 with TRBJ2-7, with D perhaps matching TRBD1 (6 bases). Germline CDR1 reads SGHKS; CDR2 reads YYEKEE (reference sequence). This CDR3 is built from 14 residues. Trimming cost V 2 bases and J 5 bases, with 14 bases left between them. The CDR3 here is CASSFGTGYDEQYV. DNA of the CDR3: TGTGCCAGCAGCTTCGGTACAGGGTACGACGAGCAGTACGTC.

The V gene is TRBV28, the J gene TRBJ2-3; 16 bases fit TRBD2. The germline CDR1 and CDR2 sequences are MDHEN and SYDVKM. Germline trimming cut 8 bases from V and 4 bases from J; bases unmatched to any gene: 12. The CDR3 extends over 18 amino acids. The CDR3 sequence is CASSGTSGGARWPDTQYF. CDR3 bases: TGTGCCAGCTCGGGGACTAGCGGGGGGGCGAGGTGGCCAGATACGCAGTATTTT.

This clone was seen a handful of times. V usage is TRBV11-2 and J usage is TRBJ2-7, with 8 positions matching TRBD1. V was pared by 5 bases and J by 0 bases, with 6 bases of the junction left unmatched. Looked up from germline, CDR1 is SGHAT and CDR2 is FQNNGV. The CDR3 runs to 15 residues. CDR3 region: CASSPAGGVSYEQYF. The DNA for the CDR3 is TGTGCCAGCAGCCCGGCAGGGGGCGTCTCCTACGAGCAGTACTTC.

The rearrangement uses TRBV5-4 and TRBJ2-3; possible D gene TRBD2, 6 bases. CDR1 and CDR2 from the germline V gene are SGHNT and YYREEE (reference sequence). The CDR3 is made up of 15 amino acids. The V and J ends lost 5 bases and 0 bases respectively, with 13 bases between them. The CDR3 DNA is TGTGCCAGCAGGACGGCGGGATCTAGCACAGATACGCAGTATTTT. Amino acids: CASRTAGSSTDTQYF. Together with reference TRBV5-4 and TRBJ2-3, the CDR3 gives the full variable domain: ETGVTQSPTHLIKTRGQQVTLRCSSQSGHNTVSWYQQALGQGPQFIFQYYREEENGRGNFPPRFSGLQFPNYSSELNVNALELDDSALYLCASRTAGSSTDTQYFGPGTRLTVL.

V is TRBV4-1 and J is TRBJ2-1; unclear D gene. The V and J ends lost 5 bases and 4 bases respectively, with 18 bases between them. The CDR3 is made up of 16 amino acids. From germline, CDR1 is MGHRA and CDR2 YSYEKL. The CDR3 is CASSLEREFPYNEQFF. As DNA, the CDR3 is TGCGCCAGCAGCTTGGAAAGGGAATTCCCATACAATGAGCAGTTCTTC.

The chain recombines TRBV2 with TRBJ2-7; the match to TRBD2 covers 13 bases. Germline assignment: CDR1 SNHLY and CDR2 FYNNEI. The CDR3 contains 17 residues. This CDR3 reads CASREGLAGAMRGEQYV. The CDR3 coding sequence is TGTGCCAGCAGGGAAGGACTAGCGGGGGCCATGAGGGGCGAGCAGTACGTC.

The chain has TRBV13 and TRBJ1-5; TRBD1 agrees at 7 bases. CDR1 PRHDT and CDR2 FYEKMQ come from the germline V gene (reference sequence). Germline trimming cut 5 bases from V and 2 bases from J; bases unmatched to any gene: 6. CDR3 length equals 15 residues. The CDR3 loop is CASSSRGQRNQPQHF. The CDR3 DNA sequence: TGTGCCAGCAGCAGCCGGGGACAGCGCAATCAGCCCCAGCATTTT.

This chain links TRBV28 with TRBJ1-5; TRBD1 matches at 9 bases. The CDR3 is 18 residues long. V lost 1 base, J lost 5 bases, and 12 bases stayed unmatched. Germline-derived CDR1 and CDR2 are MDHEN and SYDVKM. The CDR3 is CASSLLGTGNPPDQPQHF. The CDR3 nucleotides are TGTGCCAGCAGTTTATTGGGGACAGGGAACCCCCCCGATCAGCCCCAGCATTTT.

This clone was detected only a few times. The V call is TRBV9, the J call TRBJ2-3; 7 bases line up with TRBD2. After removal of 3 bases from V and 6 bases from J, the junction contained 1 base not matched to a gene. The germline CDR1 and CDR2 sequences are SGDLS and YYNGEE. The CDR3 totals 12 residues. Here the CDR3 reads CASSELADTQYF. DNA of the CDR3: TGTGCCAGCAGCGAACTAGCGGATACGCAGTATTTT.

The chain combines TRBV4-2 with TRBJ2-5; D is undetermined. V lost 0 bases, J lost 5 bases, and 13 bases lay in between. CDR1 is LGHNA, CDR2 YNFKEQ, per germline. CDR3 size: 15 residues. The CDR3 DNA reads TGTGCCAGCAGCCAAGAGGGGTCTTCGGTCGAGACCCAGTACTTC. Encoded protein: CASSQEGSSVETQYF.

The J gene is TRBJ2-2, the V gene TRBV5-6; D is possibly TRBD1 or TRBD2 (5 bases each). The germline V gene has CDR1 SGHDT and CDR2 YYEEEE. The V end lost 0 bases, the J end lost 10 bases, and 13 bases lay between the germline ends. The CDR3 has 14 residues. The CDR3 region has the DNA TGTGCCAGCAGCTTGGTTACCGGGACGAAGGAGCTGTTTTTT. Translating it yields CASSLVTGTKELFF.

The count of this clone is one. The chain combines TRBV5-1 with TRBJ2-2; D is undetermined. CDR3 length equals 15 residues. V dropped 3 bases and J dropped 1 base, with 10 bases sitting between them. In germline, CDR1 is SGHRS, CDR2 YFSETQ. CDR3: CASSYSLENTGELFF. As DNA, the CDR3 is TGCGCCAGCAGCTACAGCCTAGAGAACACCGGGGAGCTGTTTTTT.

CDR3 in DNA: TGTGCCAGCAGTTTCCCATGGAAGACCCAGTACTTC. Its protein product is CASSFPWKTQYF. The rearrangement links TRBV6-6 to TRBJ2-5; D uncertain. Trimming shortened V by 4 bases and J by 6 bases, and 9 bases separated the two germline ends. This CDR3 is 12 amino acids long. Germline V gene data show CDR1 as MNHNY and CDR2 as SVGAGI (reference sequence).

The chain links TRBV2 to TRBJ1-5; no firm D call. The V end lost 2 bases, the J end lost 3 bases, and 17 bases lay between the germline ends. This CDR3 is built from 17 residues. From germline, CDR1 is SNHLY and CDR2 FYNNEI. The CDR3 DNA sequence: TGTGCCAGCAGTGAAAGAAAGGGAGACACAATCAATCAGCCCCAGCATTTT. Translation: CASSERKGDTINQPQHF.

The chain carries TRBV6-1 and TRBJ1-4, with D possibly TRBD1 on 5 matching bases. The CDR3 covers 16 residues. Germline V CDR1 and CDR2: MNHNS, SASEGT. V lost 3 bases and J 5 bases, leaving 16 bases between the germline ends. CDR3 in DNA: TGTGCCAGCAGTGAGGACAAGGGACGAGGGAATGAAAAACTGTTTTTT. Amino acid sequence: CASSEDKGRGNEKLFF.

J is TRBJ1-2 and V is TRBV12-5; no firm D call. The V and J ends lost 6 bases and 4 bases respectively, with 21 bases between them. Germline CDR1 and CDR2: LGHNT and FRNRAP. The CDR3 loop spans 16 amino acids. Here the CDR3 reads CASGSLTENWIYGYTF. In DNA, the CDR3 is TGTGCTAGTGGATCCTTAACAGAAAATTGGATCTATGGCTACACCTTC.

The chain has TRBV7-9 and TRBJ1-6; 9 nucleotides align to TRBD1. The CDR3 totals 16 residues. CDR1 and CDR2 (germline): SEHNR, FQNEAQ (reference sequence). Trimming removed 3 bases from V and 7 bases from J; junction bases left unmatched: 7. CDR3 coding DNA: TGTGCCAGCAGCTTCCAACTGGGACAGGGAAATTCACCCCTCCACTTT. Its protein product is CASSFQLGQGNSPLHF.

The rearrangement links TRBV5-1 to TRBJ1-2; TRBD1 matches at 8 bases. Germline V CDR1 and CDR2: SGHRS, YFSETQ. This CDR3 is built from 14 residues. Trimming removed 5 bases from V and 7 bases from J; junction bases left unmatched: 10. The CDR3 spells CASRYGTGVSGYTF. The CDR3 DNA reads TGCGCCAGCAGGTATGGGACAGGCGTCTCTGGCTACACCTTC.

The rearrangement links TRBV7-9 to TRBJ1-2; a possible D gene is TRBD1 (5 bases). The germline V gene has CDR1 SEHNR and CDR2 FQNEAQ (reference sequence). CDR3 length: 14 amino acids. The V end lost 0 bases, the J end lost 6 bases, and 11 bases lay between the germline ends. As DNA, the CDR3 is TGTGCCAGCAGCTTAGCAGGGCAGGGCGATGGCTACACCTTC. Its translation is CASSLAGQGDGYTF.

This clone was seen a single time. The chain links TRBV2 to TRBJ2-2; D call uncertain. The CDR3 spans 15 residues. The germline gives CDR1 SNHLY, CDR2 FYNNEI. V was cut by 4 bases and J by 0 bases, with 9 bases left in between. The CDR3 is CASSVHSSNTGELFF. Written as DNA, the CDR3 is TGTGCCAGCAGTGTACACAGCTCGAACACCGGGGAGCTGTTTTTT.

This rearrangement joins TRBV29-1 to TRBJ2-3; maybe TRBD1 (6 bases). The CDR3 is 14 residues long. CDR1 and CDR2 (germline): SQVTM, ANQGSEA. The V end was cut by 7 bases, the J end by 2 bases, with 16 bases between. CDR3 in amino acids: CSGQQGLSTDTQYF. The DNA of the CDR3 is TGCAGCGGGCAACAGGGCCTATCCACAGATACGCAGTATTTT.

This clone showed up just a few times. The chain couples TRBV7-9 to TRBJ1-6; D is possibly TRBD1 (5 bases). The CDR3 is 14 residues long. The V and J ends lost 1 base and 9 bases respectively, with 10 bases between them. Germline V CDR1 and CDR2: SEHNR, FQNEAQ (reference sequence). Written as DNA, the CDR3 is TGTGCCAGCAGCTTAGGCGGGGACGGTTCACCCCTCCACTTT. The encoded protein is CASSLGGDGSPLHF.